These 8 T cell receptor beta chains came from one sample sequenced in a study of blood T cell repertoires in COVID-19. Clones were read by immunoSEQ multiplex PCR, and TCRdb kept only the in-frame ones, dropping some. The sample holds approximately 15,000 clones; 65% to 90% are singletons and the top ten take 20% to 30%. Material for sequencing was peripheral blood. These receptors originate from a man aged 35 to 55 with active or convalescent COVID-19.

V is TRBV6-4 and J is TRBJ2-3; 7 nucleotides line up with TRBD1. Germline V CDR1 and CDR2: MRHNA, SNTAGT. The CDR3 consists of 15 residues. The junction had 8 bases not matched to a gene; V was cut back by 6 bases and J by 2 bases. Here the CDR3 DNA reads TGTGCCAGCAGGAGCGTAGGGGGCTTCACAGATACGCAGTATTTT. Translation: CASRSVGGFTDTQYF.

This rearrangement joins TRBV5-4 to TRBJ2-6; a possible D gene is TRBD2 (6 bases). From germline, CDR1 is SGHNT and CDR2 YYREEE (reference sequence). The CDR3 consists of 17 residues. V was trimmed by 2 bases and J by 0 bases, leaving 12 bases between them. CDR3 coding DNA: TGTGCCAGCAGCTTCGGGGGTCGGAGCTCTGGGGCCAACGTCCTGACTTTC. Protein: CASSFGGRSSGANVLTF.

This rearrangement joins TRBV12-3 or TRBV12-4 to TRBJ2-3, with D perhaps TRBD2 (5 bases). Deletions cut 8 bases from V and 3 bases from J, with 12 bases between. There are 13 residues in the CDR3. The DNA of the CDR3 is TGTGCCAGCGCAGATCGGGGAACAGATACGCAGTATTTT. Translating it yields CASADRGTDTQYF.

V gene TRBV19 combines with J gene TRBJ2-2; D possibly corresponds to TRBD2 (6 bases). The V gene lost 8 bases and the J gene lost 1 base, with 11 bases spanning the gap. CDR1 is LNHDA and CDR2 is SQIVND in the germline V gene (reference sequence). The CDR3 is made up of 14 amino acids. Written as DNA, the CDR3 is TGTGCCAGTGTGGGGACTTTGAACACCGGGGAGCTGTTTTTT. Translating it yields CASVGTLNTGELFF. Supplemented by reference TRBV19 and TRBJ2-2, the full variable domain reads DGGITQSPKYLFRKEGQNVTLSCEQNLNHDAMYWYRQDPGQGLRLIYYSQIVNDFQKGDIAEGYSVSREKKESFPLTVTSAQKNPTAFYLCASVGTLNTGELFFGEGSRLTVL.

The chain carries TRBV4-2 and TRBJ1-2; 8 nucleotides align to TRBD1. In germline, CDR1 is LGHNA, CDR2 YNFKEQ. The length of the CDR3 is 13 residues. Trimming removed 3 bases from V and 8 bases from J; junction bases left unmatched: 5. Here the CDR3 DNA reads TGTGCCAGCAGCCACCGGACAGGGAAAGGCTACACCTTC. Amino acids: CASSHRTGKGYTF.

The rearrangement uses TRBV2 and TRBJ2-2, with D possibly being TRBD1 (5 bases). CDR1 and CDR2 (germline): SNHLY, FYNNEI. Trimming removed 6 bases at V and 6 bases at J, with 8 bases between. This CDR3 is built from 12 residues. The CDR3, as DNA: TGTGCCAGCAGGACAGACCCCGGGGAGCTGTTTTTT. Translation: CASRTDPGELFF. The full variable domain, with the rest looked up from reference TRBV2 and TRBJ2-2, is EPEVTQTPSHQVTQMGQEVILRCVPISNHLYFYWYRQILGQKVEFLVSFYNNEISEKSEIFDDQFSVERPDGSNFTLKIRSTKLEDSAMYFCASRTDPGELFFGEGSRLTVL.

The V gene is TRBV19, the J gene TRBJ1-5, with 8 bases matching TRBD1. The CDR3 is 15 residues long. Germline loops: CDR1 LNHDA, CDR2 SQIVND (reference sequence). J gave up 5 bases and V 5 bases, and 8 bases lay outside the gene matches. The CDR3 DNA sequence: TGTGCCAGTAGTCTTCGACAGGGGTCCCATCAGCCCCAGCATTTT. Protein: CASSLRQGSHQPQHF.

The chain recombines TRBV4-1 with TRBJ2-7; D gene ambiguous. V dropped 1 base and J dropped 7 bases, with 11 bases sitting between them. This CDR3 comprises 13 residues. Germline loops: CDR1 MGHRA, CDR2 YSYEKL. Here the CDR3 reads CASSQVSLSEQYF. The CDR3 DNA follows: TGCGCCAGCAGCCAAGTAAGCCTGTCGGAGCAGTACTTC.